Detailed here is one T cell receptor (beta chain). This entry belongs to a study of blood T cell repertoires in COVID-19. In the study overall: Material from acute and convalescent COVID-19 was sourced from the United States, Italy and Spain. PBMCs, B-cell-depleted T cells, or T cells were the source of the cDNA or gDNA that made up the material.

Germline CDR1 MGHRA, CDR2 YSYEKL. The CDR3 length is 14 residues. Germline trimming cut 6 bases from V and 8 bases from J; bases unmatched to any gene: 11. Per the study methods: The authors estimated nucleated cell counts from reference gene primer amplification. Assay used: immunoSEQ multiplex PCR; TCRdb lists only in-frame clones, some missing. V and J calls and clone size are given by that table; D and trimming were obtained from the DNA. Of hundreds of thousands of clones in the sample, about 80% were seen once. Sequenced sample: peripheral blood. The rearrangement joins TRBV4-1 to TRBJ1-2; the match to TRBD1 covers 8 bases. This clonotype was obtained from a man aged 80 or over with acute or convalescent COVID-19. CDR3 sequence: CASRPGQGEGGYTF. The CDR3, as DNA: TGCGCCAGCAGACCAGGACAGGGAGAAGGCGGCTACACCTTC.